These 3 T cell receptor beta chains were all obtained from the same sample, sequenced in a study of OX40 agonist ivuxolimab in advanced cancers. Assay: immunoSEQ multiplex PCR; the TCRdb copy retains only in-frame clones and omits some. This table has some 80,000 clones, 84% appearing once. The sample in question was CD4+ or CD8+ T cells sorted from blood, obtained in a trial of the OX40 agonist ivuxolimab. The source of these receptors is an adult with an advanced solid tumor such as melanoma, head and neck, liver or kidney cancer.

The chain uses TRBV6-6 and TRBJ2-4, with D tentatively TRBD1 or TRBD2 (5 bases each). V was pared by 8 bases and J by 6 bases, with 17 bases between. CDR3 length: 14 residues. CDR1 is MNHNY and CDR2 is SVGAGI in the germline V gene (reference sequence). CDR3 protein: CASRHGAGINIQYF. The CDR3, as DNA: TGTGCCAGCCGTCACGGGGCAGGAATAAACATTCAGTACTTC.

This clone showed up just once. V is TRBV19 and J is TRBJ2-1; either TRBD1 or TRBD2 may fit D (5 bases each). In germline, CDR1 is LNHDA, CDR2 SQIVND (reference sequence). Trimming left V 7 bases short and J 9 bases short, with 19 bases between. This CDR3 comprises 14 residues. The CDR3 region is CASKLGAHGGEQFF. The CDR3 DNA is TGTGCCAGTAAACTAGGGGCTCATGGGGGTGAGCAGTTCTTC.

The J gene is TRBJ1-2, the V gene TRBV11-2, with D possibly being TRBD1 (6 bases). With 5 bases removed from V and 4 bases from J, the gap between germline ends came to 20 bases. Germline assignment: CDR1 SGHAT and CDR2 FQNNGV. There are 16 residues in the CDR3. The DNA for the CDR3 is TGTGCCAGCAGCCGGGACATGGGGACGGCCCTCTATGGCTACACCTTC. Amino acid sequence: CASSRDMGTALYGYTF.